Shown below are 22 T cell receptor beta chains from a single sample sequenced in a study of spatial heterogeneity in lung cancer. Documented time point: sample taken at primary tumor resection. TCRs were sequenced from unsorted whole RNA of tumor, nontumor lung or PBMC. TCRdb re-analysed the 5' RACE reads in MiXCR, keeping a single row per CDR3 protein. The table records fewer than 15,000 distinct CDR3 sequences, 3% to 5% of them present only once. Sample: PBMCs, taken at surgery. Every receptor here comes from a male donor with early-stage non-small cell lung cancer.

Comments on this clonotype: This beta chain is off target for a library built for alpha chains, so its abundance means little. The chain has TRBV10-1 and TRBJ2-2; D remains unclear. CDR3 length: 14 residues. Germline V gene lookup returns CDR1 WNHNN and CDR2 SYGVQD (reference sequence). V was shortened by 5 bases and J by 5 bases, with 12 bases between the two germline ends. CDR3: CASSRAEATGELFF. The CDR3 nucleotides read TGCGCCAGCAGTAGGGCCGAAGCTACCGGGGAGCTGTTTTTT.

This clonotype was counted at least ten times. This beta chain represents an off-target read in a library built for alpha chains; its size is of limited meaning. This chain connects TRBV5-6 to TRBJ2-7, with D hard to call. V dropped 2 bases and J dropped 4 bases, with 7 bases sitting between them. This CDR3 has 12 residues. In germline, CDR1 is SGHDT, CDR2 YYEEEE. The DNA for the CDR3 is TGTGCCAGCAGCTTTCTAGGTTACGAGCAGTACTTC. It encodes CASSFLGYEQYF.

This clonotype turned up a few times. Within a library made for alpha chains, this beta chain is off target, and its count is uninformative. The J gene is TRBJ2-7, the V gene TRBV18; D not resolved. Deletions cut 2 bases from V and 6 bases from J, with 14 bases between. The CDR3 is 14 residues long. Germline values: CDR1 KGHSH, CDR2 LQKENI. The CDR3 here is CASSPREDAGEQYF. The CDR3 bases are TGTGCCAGCTCACCAAGGGAAGATGCTGGCGAGCAGTACTTC.

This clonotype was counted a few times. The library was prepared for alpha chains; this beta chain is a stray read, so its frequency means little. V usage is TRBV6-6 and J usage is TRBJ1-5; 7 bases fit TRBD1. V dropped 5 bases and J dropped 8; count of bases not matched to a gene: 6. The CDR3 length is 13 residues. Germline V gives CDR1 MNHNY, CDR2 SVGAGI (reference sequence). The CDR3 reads CASSRYRGEPQHF. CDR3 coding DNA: TGTGCCAGCAGTAGATACAGGGGTGAGCCCCAGCATTTT.

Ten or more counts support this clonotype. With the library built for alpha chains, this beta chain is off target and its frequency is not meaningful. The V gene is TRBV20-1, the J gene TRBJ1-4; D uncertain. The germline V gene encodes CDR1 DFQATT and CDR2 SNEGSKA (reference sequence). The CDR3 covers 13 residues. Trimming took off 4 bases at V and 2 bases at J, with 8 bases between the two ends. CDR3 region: CSATGVTNEKLFF. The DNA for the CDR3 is TGCAGTGCTACGGGTGTGACTAATGAAAAACTGTTTTTT.

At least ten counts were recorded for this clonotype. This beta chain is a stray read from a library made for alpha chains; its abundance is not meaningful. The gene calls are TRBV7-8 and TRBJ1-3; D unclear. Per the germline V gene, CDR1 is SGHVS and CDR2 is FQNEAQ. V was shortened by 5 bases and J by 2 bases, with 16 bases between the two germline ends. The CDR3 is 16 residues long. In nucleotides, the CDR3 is TGTGCCAGCAGCCCCCCTTTAAGAGTAGCTGGAAACACCATATATTTT. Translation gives CASSPPLRVAGNTIYF.

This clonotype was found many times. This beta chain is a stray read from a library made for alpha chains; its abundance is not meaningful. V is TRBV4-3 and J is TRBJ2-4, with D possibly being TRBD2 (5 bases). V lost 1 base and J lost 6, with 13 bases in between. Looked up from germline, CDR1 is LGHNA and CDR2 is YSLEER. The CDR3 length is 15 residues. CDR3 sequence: CASSQVSGEANIQYF. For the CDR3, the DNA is TGCGCCAGCAGCCAAGTCAGCGGCGAGGCAAACATTCAGTACTTC.

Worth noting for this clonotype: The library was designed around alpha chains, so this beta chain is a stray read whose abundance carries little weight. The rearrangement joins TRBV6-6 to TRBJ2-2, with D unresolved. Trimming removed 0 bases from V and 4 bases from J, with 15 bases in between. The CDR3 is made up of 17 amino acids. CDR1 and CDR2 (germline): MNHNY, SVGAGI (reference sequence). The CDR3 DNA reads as TGTGCCAGCAGTTACTCTAACGGGCCGCAGCGCACCGGGGAGCTGTTTTTT. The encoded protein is CASSYSNGPQRTGELFF.

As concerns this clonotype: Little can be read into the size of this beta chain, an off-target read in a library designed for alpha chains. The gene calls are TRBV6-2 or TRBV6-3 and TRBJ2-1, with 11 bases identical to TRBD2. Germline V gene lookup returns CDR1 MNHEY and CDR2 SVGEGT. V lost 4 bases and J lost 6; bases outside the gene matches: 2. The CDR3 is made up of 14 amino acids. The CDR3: CASSLGLAANEQFF. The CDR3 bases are TGTGCCAGCAGTTTGGGACTAGCGGCCAATGAGCAGTTCTTC.

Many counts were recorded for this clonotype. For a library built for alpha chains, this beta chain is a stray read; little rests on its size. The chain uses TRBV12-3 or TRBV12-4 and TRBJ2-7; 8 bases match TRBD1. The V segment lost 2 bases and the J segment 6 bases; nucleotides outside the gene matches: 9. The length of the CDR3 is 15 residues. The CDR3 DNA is TGTGCCAGCAGTTTATGGCAGGGGGCTTCGGGCGAGCAGTACTTC. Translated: CASSLWQGASGEQYF.

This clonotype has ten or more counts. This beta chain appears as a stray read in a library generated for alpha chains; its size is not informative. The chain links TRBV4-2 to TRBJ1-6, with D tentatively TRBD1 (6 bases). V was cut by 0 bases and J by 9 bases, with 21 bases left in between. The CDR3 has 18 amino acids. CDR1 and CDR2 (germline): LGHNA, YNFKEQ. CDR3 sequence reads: CASSQDTPGQSRGSPLHF. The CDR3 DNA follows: TGTGCCAGCAGCCAAGATACCCCCGGACAGTCTCGGGGTTCACCCCTCCACTTT.

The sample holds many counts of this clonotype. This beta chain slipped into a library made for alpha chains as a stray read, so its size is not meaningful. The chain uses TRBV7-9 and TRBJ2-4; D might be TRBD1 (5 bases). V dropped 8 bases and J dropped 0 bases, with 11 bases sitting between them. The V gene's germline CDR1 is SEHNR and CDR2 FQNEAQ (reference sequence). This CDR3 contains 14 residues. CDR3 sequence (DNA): TGTGCCAGCGAAGGGGCGCCAGCCAAAAACATTCAGTACTTC. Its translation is CASEGAPAKNIQYF.

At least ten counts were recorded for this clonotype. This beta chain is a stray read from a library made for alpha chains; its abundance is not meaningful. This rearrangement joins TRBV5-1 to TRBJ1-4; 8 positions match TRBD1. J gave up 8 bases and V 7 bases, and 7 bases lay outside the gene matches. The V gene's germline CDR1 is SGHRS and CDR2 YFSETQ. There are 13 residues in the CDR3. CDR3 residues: CASRKTGEEKLFF. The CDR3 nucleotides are TGCGCCAGCCGGAAGACAGGGGAGGAAAAACTGTTTTTT.

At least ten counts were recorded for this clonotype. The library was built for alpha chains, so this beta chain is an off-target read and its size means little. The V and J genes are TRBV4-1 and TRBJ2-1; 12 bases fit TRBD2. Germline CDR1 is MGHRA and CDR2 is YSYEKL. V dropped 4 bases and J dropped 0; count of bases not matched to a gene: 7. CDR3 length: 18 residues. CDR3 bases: TGCGCCAGCAGCCTCCAACCGACTAGCGGGGGCTCCTACAATGAGCAGTTCTTC. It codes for CASSLQPTSGGSYNEQFF.

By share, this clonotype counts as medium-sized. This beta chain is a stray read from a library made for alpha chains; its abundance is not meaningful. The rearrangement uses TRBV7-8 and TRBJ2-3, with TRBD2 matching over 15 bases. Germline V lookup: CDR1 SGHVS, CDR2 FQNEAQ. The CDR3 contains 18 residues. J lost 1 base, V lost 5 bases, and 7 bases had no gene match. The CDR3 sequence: CASSRGLAGGAGTDTQYF. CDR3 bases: TGTGCCAGCAGCCGGGGACTAGCGGGAGGTGCCGGCACAGATACGCAGTATTTT.

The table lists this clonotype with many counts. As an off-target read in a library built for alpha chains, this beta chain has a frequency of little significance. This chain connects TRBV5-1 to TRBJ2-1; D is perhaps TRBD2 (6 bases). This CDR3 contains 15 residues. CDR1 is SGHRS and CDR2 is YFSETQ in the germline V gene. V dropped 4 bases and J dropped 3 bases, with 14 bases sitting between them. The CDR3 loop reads CASSPNSGLYNEQFF. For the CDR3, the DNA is TGCGCCAGCAGCCCTAATAGCGGACTCTACAATGAGCAGTTCTTC.

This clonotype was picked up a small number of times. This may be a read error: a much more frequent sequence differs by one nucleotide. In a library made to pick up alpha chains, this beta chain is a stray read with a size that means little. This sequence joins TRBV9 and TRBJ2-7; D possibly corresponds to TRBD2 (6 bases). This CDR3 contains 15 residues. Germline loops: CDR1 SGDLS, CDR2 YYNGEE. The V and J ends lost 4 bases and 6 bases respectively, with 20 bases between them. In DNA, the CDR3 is TGTGCCAGCAGCTCCCGCCCTGGCGGGGATCCCGAGCAGTACTTC. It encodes CASSSRPGGDPEQYF.

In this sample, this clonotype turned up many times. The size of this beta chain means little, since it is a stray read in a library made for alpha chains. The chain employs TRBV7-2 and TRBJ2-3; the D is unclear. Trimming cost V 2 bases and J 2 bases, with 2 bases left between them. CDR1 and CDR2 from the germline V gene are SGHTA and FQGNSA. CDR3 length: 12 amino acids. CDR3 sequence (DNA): TGTGCCAGCAGCTTACCCACAGATACGCAGTATTTT. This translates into CASSLPTDTQYF.

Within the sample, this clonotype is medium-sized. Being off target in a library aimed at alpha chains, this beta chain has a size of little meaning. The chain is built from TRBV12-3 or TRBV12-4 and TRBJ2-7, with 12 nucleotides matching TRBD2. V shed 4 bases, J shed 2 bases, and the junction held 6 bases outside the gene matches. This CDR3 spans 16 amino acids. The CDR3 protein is CASSSTLAGGPYEQYF. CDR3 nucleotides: TGTGCCAGCAGTTCGACTCTAGCGGGAGGGCCCTACGAGCAGTACTTC.

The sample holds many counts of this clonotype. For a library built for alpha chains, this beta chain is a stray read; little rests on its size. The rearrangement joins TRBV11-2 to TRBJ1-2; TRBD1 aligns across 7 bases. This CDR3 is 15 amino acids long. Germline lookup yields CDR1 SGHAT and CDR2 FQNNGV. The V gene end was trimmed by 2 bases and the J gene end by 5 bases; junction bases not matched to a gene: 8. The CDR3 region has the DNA TGTGCCAGCAGCTTACTAGGGGGCTCTGGGTATGGCTACACCTTC. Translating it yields CASSLLGGSGYGYTF. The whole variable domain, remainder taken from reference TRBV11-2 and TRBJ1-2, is EAGVAQSPRYKIIEKRQSVAFWCNPISGHATLYWYQQILGQGPKLLIQFQNNGVVDDSQLPKDRFSAERLKGVDSTLKIQPAKLEDSAVYLCASSLLGGSGYGYTFGSGTRLTVV.

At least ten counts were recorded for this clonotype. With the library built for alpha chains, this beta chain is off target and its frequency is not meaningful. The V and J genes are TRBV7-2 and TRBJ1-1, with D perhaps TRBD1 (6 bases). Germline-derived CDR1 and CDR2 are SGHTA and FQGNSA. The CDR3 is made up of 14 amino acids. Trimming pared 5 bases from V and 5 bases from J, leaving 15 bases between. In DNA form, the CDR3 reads TGTGCCAGCAGCAGAGACCAGGGGAGGACTGAAGCTTTCTTT. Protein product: CASSRDQGRTEAFF.

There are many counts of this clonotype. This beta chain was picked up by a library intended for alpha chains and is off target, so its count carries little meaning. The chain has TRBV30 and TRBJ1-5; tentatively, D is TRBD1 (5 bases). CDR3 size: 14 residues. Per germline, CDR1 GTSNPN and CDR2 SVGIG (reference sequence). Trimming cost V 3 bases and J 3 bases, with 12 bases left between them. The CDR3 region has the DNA TGTGCCTGGAGCCAGGGAATTACCAATCAGCCCCAGCATTTT. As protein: CAWSQGITNQPQHF.